What follows are 23 T cell receptor beta chains derived from one specimen sequenced in a study of cytomegalovirus exposure and HLA in healthy donors. Only in-frame clones appear in the TCRdb table, and some are missing; sequencing was by immunoSEQ multiplex PCR. The table includes some 180,000 clones, approximately 86% detected once. Sequencing was performed on PBMCs. All receptors derive from a man aged 30-40 years in good health and CMV-seropositive.

The CDR3: CASNPGGDTEAFF. CDR3 DNA sequence: TGTGCCAGCAACCCAGGGGGAGACACTGAAGCTTTCTTT. The chain recombines TRBV6-5 with TRBJ1-1; 7 nucleotides align to TRBD1. The CDR3 is made up of 13 amino acids. J was trimmed by 3 bases and V by 7 bases; bases with no gene match: 5. CDR1 and CDR2 (germline): MNHEY, SVGAGI.

J is TRBJ1-4 and V is TRBV11-3; 7 positions match TRBD1. The CDR3 consists of 15 residues. J was trimmed by 6 bases and V by 5 bases; bases with no gene match: 9. Per germline, CDR1 SGHNT and CDR2 YENEEA. In DNA form, the CDR3 reads TGTGCCAGCAGCCCGCACAGGGGAAATGATGAAAAACTGTTTTTT. As protein: CASSPHRGNDEKLFF.

The V and J genes are TRBV30 and TRBJ1-1, with D maybe TRBD1 (5 bases). With 4 bases removed from V and 11 bases from J, the gap between germline ends came to 17 bases. The length of the CDR3 is 12 residues. Germline CDR1 reads GTSNPN; CDR2 reads SVGIG (reference sequence). The CDR3 loop is CAWNRWGGSAFF. In DNA form, the CDR3 reads TGTGCCTGGAACCGATGGGGGGGATCGGCTTTCTTT.

V and J are TRBV6-5 and TRBJ2-1; D is uncertain. Per the germline V gene, CDR1 is MNHEY and CDR2 is SVGAGI. CDR3 length: 10 residues. V shed 2 bases and J shed 15 bases, with 8 bases lying between them. The CDR3 region is CASSYPPSFF. The DNA for the CDR3 is TGTGCCAGCAGTTACCCCCCATCGTTCTTC.

Points on this clone: Other DNA sequences of this sample code for an identical CDR3. V is TRBV25-1 and J is TRBJ1-2, with 9 bases fitting TRBD1. This CDR3 contains 13 residues. Germline trimming cut 9 bases from V and 2 bases from J; bases unmatched to any gene: 4. From germline, CDR1 is MGHDK and CDR2 SYGVNS. The CDR3 bases are TGTGCCAGTAGAGGGACAGGGAACTATGGCTACACCTTC. It encodes CASRGTGNYGYTF.

The J gene is TRBJ2-7, the V gene TRBV28, with 7 bases aligning to TRBD1. The CDR3 length is 18 residues. Germline lookup yields CDR1 MDHEN and CDR2 SYDVKM. V trimming: 5 bases; J trimming: 5 bases; junction bases outside the gene matches: 21. CDR3 nucleotide sequence: TGTGCCAGCAGTCCCTCGACAGGGTTGGGCAGCCTCCAGGACGAGCAGTACTTC. This encodes CASSPSTGLGSLQDEQYF.

The rearrangement links TRBV11-2 to TRBJ2-5; 7 bases line up with TRBD2. CDR1 is SGHAT and CDR2 is FQNNGV in the germline V gene. Germline trimming cut 3 bases from V and 2 bases from J; bases unmatched to any gene: 0. The CDR3 extends over 13 amino acids. In nucleotides, the CDR3 is TGTGCCAGCAGCTTCGGGGGGCAAGAGACCCAGTACTTC. This sequence encodes CASSFGGQETQYF.

The chain has TRBV30 and TRBJ2-7, with D maybe TRBD1 (5 bases). The CDR3 length is 14 residues. Germline V lookup: CDR1 GTSNPN, CDR2 SVGIG (reference sequence). V lost 5 bases to trimming and J lost 3 bases, with 17 bases between them. In DNA, the CDR3 is TGTGCCTGGCAGCAGGGTTCGGCCGGCTACGAGCAGTACTTC. Translation: CAWQQGSAGYEQYF.

The rearrangement uses TRBV30 and TRBJ2-7; D is perhaps TRBD2 (6 bases). The length of the CDR3 is 12 residues. The germline gives CDR1 GTSNPN, CDR2 SVGIG (reference sequence). Between the trimmed V and J ends, which lost 1 base and 4 bases, there was a span of 8 bases. CDR3 bases: TGTGCCTGGAGTGCCGGGGGTTACGAGCAGTACTTC. Translating gives CAWSAGGYEQYF.

This chain links TRBV15 with TRBJ1-1; 7 positions agree with TRBD1. This CDR3 is 14 amino acids long. Germline CDR1 and CDR2: LNHNV and YYDKDF (reference sequence). V was clipped by 3 bases and J by 4 bases; unmatched bases: 5. The CDR3 region is CATSSLAGGTEAFF. The DNA for the CDR3 is TGTGCCACCAGCAGCCTGGCAGGGGGCACTGAAGCTTTCTTT. Based on the CDR3 plus reference TRBV15 and TRBJ1-1, the full variable domain is DAMVIQNPRYQVTQFGKPVTLSCSQTLNHNVMYWYQQKSSQAPKLLFHYYDKDFNNEADTPDNFQSRRPNTSFCFLDIRSPGLGDTAMYLCATSSLAGGTEAFFGQGTRLTVV.

J is TRBJ1-1 and V is TRBV6-4, with D unclear. Germline CDR1 and CDR2: MRHNA and SNTAGT. V was pared by 6 bases and J by 3 bases, with 14 bases between. This CDR3 is built from 14 residues. DNA for the CDR3: TGTGCCAGCAGGACAACGTACCGGGACACTGAAGCTTTCTTT. Translation gives CASRTTYRDTEAFF.

The chain uses TRBV6-6 and TRBJ2-1, with D possibly being TRBD1 or TRBD2 (5 bases each). Per germline, CDR1 MNHNY and CDR2 SVGAGI (reference sequence). The ends were cut back, 2 bases at V and 15 bases at J, with 14 bases in the middle. This CDR3 has 12 residues. The CDR3: CASSYLNGGTFF. The CDR3, as DNA: TGTGCCAGCAGTTACCTTAATGGGGGTACGTTCTTC.

V and J are TRBV7-2 and TRBJ2-2; D ambiguous. Trimming stripped 4 bases from V and 7 bases from J, with 7 bases between. CDR3 length: 12 amino acids. Germline V gene sequence: CDR1 SGHTA, CDR2 FQGNSA. The CDR3 is CASSSHGGELFF. CDR3 DNA sequence: TGTGCCAGCAGCTCCCATGGCGGGGAGCTGTTTTTT.

The V call is TRBV11-2, the J call TRBJ1-1; tentative D call: TRBD1 (5 bases). V lost 5 bases to trimming and J lost 8 bases, with 15 bases between them. This CDR3 region has 13 residues. Germline CDR1 and CDR2: SGHAT and FQNNGV. CDR3 residues: CASSLTWGSEAFF. In nucleotides, the CDR3 is TGTGCCAGCAGCCTCACTTGGGGGTCAGAAGCTTTCTTT.

CDR3 region: CASIHEQFF. The DNA of the CDR3 is TGTGCCAGCATCCATGAGCAGTTCTTC. The chain employs TRBV2 and TRBJ2-1; D ambiguous. The CDR3 has 9 residues. CDR1 is SNHLY, CDR2 FYNNEI, per germline. Trimming stripped 7 bases from V and 8 bases from J, with 3 bases between. Using reference TRBV2 and TRBJ2-1 for the parts outside the CDR3, the full variable domain is EPEVTQTPSHQVTQMGQEVILRCVPISNHLYFYWYRQILGQKVEFLVSFYNNEISEKSEIFDDQFSVERPDGSNFTLKIRSTKLEDSAMYFCASIHEQFFGPGTRLTVL.

The chain carries TRBV28 and TRBJ2-3; D not certain. Trimming left V 2 bases short and J 8 bases short, with 5 bases between. Germline V gene sequence: CDR1 MDHEN, CDR2 SYDVKM. The CDR3 loop spans 11 amino acids. The CDR3 loop reads CASSLERTQYF. The CDR3 nucleotides read TGTGCCAGCAGTTTAGAGCGTACGCAGTATTTT.

CDR3 residues: CASSWGGATGELFF. The CDR3 DNA follows: TGTGCCAGCAGCTGGGGCGGGGCCACCGGGGAGCTGTTTTTT. The V gene is TRBV7-2, the J gene TRBJ2-2; a weak D match, TRBD2 (6 bases). The CDR3 extends over 14 amino acids. The V and J ends lost 4 bases and 4 bases respectively, with 10 bases between them. Per the germline V gene, CDR1 is SGHTA and CDR2 is FQGNSA.

To note about this clone: The same CDR3 is also encoded by other DNA sequences in this sample. V is TRBV6-6 and J is TRBJ2-7, with 9 bases lining up with TRBD2. CDR1 is MNHNY, CDR2 SVGAGI, per germline (reference sequence). The V segment lost 0 bases and the J segment 3 bases; nucleotides outside the gene matches: 0. The CDR3 consists of 14 residues. The CDR3 coding sequence is TGTGCCAGCAGTTACTCTAGCGGGAGCTACGAGCAGTACTTC. The encoded protein is CASSYSSGSYEQYF.

The chain joins TRBV19 to TRBJ2-7, with 8 bases identical to TRBD2. The CDR3 is 14 amino acids. The J segment lost 0 bases and the V segment lost 6 bases, leaving 4 bases of the junction unmatched. CDR1 and CDR2 (germline): LNHDA, SQIVND (reference sequence). This CDR3 reads CASRSTSGSYEQYF. For the CDR3, the DNA is TGTGCCAGTAGATCTACTAGCGGCTCCTACGAGCAGTACTTC.

This chain connects TRBV7-9 to TRBJ2-7; 13 bases align to TRBD2. The CDR3 runs to 14 residues. The V segment lost 5 bases and the J segment 5 bases; nucleotides outside the gene matches: 3. The germline V gene encodes CDR1 SEHNR and CDR2 FQNEAQ (reference sequence). CDR3 loop: CASSRTSGGNEQYF. The CDR3 DNA reads TGTGCCAGCAGCCGGACTAGCGGGGGTAACGAGCAGTACTTC.

As DNA, the CDR3 is TGTGCCAGCTCACCACCGTCACTTTCTCAGGGAGAGCAGTTCTTC. Translated, it gives CASSPPSLSQGEQFF. V gene TRBV18 combines with J gene TRBJ2-1; D might be TRBD1 (5 bases). Germline V gene sequence: CDR1 KGHSH, CDR2 LQKENI. Trimming stripped 0 bases from V and 10 bases from J, with 16 bases between. The CDR3 spans 15 residues. Full variable domain (outside the CDR3, taken from reference TRBV18 and TRBJ2-1): NAGVMQNPRHLVRRRGQEARLRCSPMKGHSHVYWYRQLPEEGLKFMVYLQKENIIDESGMPKERFSAEFPKEGPSILRIQQVVRGDSAAYFCASSPPSLSQGEQFFGPGTRLTVL.

The chain has TRBV6-5 and TRBJ1-1; D is ambiguous. Germline CDR1 and CDR2: MNHEY and SVGAGI. V lost 6 bases and J lost 7, with 18 bases in between. CDR3 length: 14 residues. The CDR3 coding sequence is TGTGCCAGCAGCGTTCGCTACCGGACGGATGAAGCTTTCTTT. Amino acid sequence: CASSVRYRTDEAFF.

This clone was seen a handful of times. This chain uses TRBV10-3 with TRBJ2-7, with D maybe TRBD2 (5 bases). CDR3 length: 11 residues. V lost 6 bases and J lost 3, with 6 bases in between. The germline CDR1 and CDR2 sequences are ENHRY and SYGVKD. The CDR3 nucleotides read TGTGCCATCAGCCGGGACTACGAGCAGTACTTC. This sequence encodes CAISRDYEQYF.